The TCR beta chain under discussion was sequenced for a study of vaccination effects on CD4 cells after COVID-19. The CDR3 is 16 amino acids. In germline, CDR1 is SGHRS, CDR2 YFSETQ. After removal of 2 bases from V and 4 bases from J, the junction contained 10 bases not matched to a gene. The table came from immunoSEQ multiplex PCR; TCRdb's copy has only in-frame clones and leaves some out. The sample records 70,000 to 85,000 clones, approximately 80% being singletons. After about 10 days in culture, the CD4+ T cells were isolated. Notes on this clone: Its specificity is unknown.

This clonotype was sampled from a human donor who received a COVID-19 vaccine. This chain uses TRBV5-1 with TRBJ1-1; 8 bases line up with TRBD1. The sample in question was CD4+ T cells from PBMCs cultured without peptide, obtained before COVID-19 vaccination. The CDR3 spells CASSLTGTGTPTEAFF. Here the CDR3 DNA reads TGCGCCAGCAGCTTAACCGGGACAGGAACACCCACTGAAGCTTTCTTT.